The 27 T cell receptor beta chains below come from one sample, sequenced in a study of blood T cell repertoires in COVID-19. The data were produced by immunoSEQ multiplex PCR, yet TCRdb's version contains in-frame clones alone and is incomplete. The table lists about 94,000 clones, about 89% of them singletons, with 7% to 8% in the top ten. The sample taken for sequencing was peripheral blood. Every receptor here comes from a human donor with acute or convalescent COVID-19. The donor label of this sample is uncertain.

The chain is built from TRBV5-4 and TRBJ1-2; D perhaps matches TRBD1 (5 bases). CDR3 length equals 14 residues. Trimming cost V 4 bases and J 8 bases, with 18 bases left between them. Looked up from germline, CDR1 is SGHNT and CDR2 is YYREEE (reference sequence). This CDR3 is CASSQDNRPSGYTF. The CDR3 DNA is TGTGCCAGCAGCCAAGACAACAGGCCCTCAGGCTACACCTTC.

The chain links TRBV28 to TRBJ2-5; unclear D gene. CDR3 length: 14 residues. Per germline, CDR1 MDHEN and CDR2 SYDVKM. The germline V and J ends were trimmed by 2 bases and 3 bases, with 10 bases remaining between them. CDR3 in DNA: TGTGCCAGCAGTTTAGGTTCTGCGGAAGAGACCCAGTACTTC. Translating it yields CASSLGSAEETQYF. Complete variable domain (other parts from reference TRBV28 and TRBJ2-5): DVKVTQSSRYLVKRTGEKVFLECVQDMDHENMFWYRQDPGLGLRLIYFSYDVKMKEKGDIPEGYSVSREKKERFSLILESASTNQTSMYLCASSLGSAEETQYFGPGTRLLVL.

This chain uses TRBV7-2 with TRBJ1-2; weak D call: TRBD1 (6 bases). V lost 5 bases and J lost 6, with 13 bases in between. This CDR3 has 13 residues. In germline, CDR1 is SGHTA, CDR2 FQGNSA. CDR3 loop: CASSLRPGDGYTF. CDR3 in DNA: TGTGCCAGCAGCCTAAGGCCAGGGGATGGCTACACCTTC.

The CDR3 DNA reads as TGTGCCAGCAGCTTGACGGCGGGAACTAGCACAGATACGCAGTATTTT. Amino acid sequence: CASSLTAGTSTDTQYF. V and J are TRBV7-8 and TRBJ2-3; possibly TRBD2 for D (6 bases). Germline V CDR1 and CDR2: SGHVS, FQNEAQ. This CDR3 is built from 16 residues. V lost 3 bases, J lost 0 bases, and 13 bases lay in between.

DNA of the CDR3: TGTGCCTGGAGTTTAGGGACAGGGAATCAGCCCCAGCATTTT. Its translation is CAWSLGTGNQPQHF. The gene calls are TRBV30 and TRBJ1-5, with 9 bases matching TRBD1. V shed 2 bases, J shed 4 bases, and the junction held 3 bases outside the gene matches. The CDR3 sequence is 14 residues long. Germline V CDR1 and CDR2: GTSNPN, SVGIG (reference sequence).

The V call is TRBV9, the J call TRBJ1-2; maybe TRBD1 (6 bases). Trimming removed 2 bases from V and 9 bases from J, with 23 bases in between. This CDR3 spans 16 amino acids. Germline CDR1 reads SGDLS; CDR2 reads YYNGEE. CDR3 bases: TGTGCCAGCAGCGTCCAACCGGGACATCAAGGAAGGCGCTACACCTTC. This encodes CASSVQPGHQGRRYTF.

The CDR3 protein is CASSPRQASHEQYF. The CDR3 DNA reads TGTGCCAGCAGTCCACGACAGGCGTCGCACGAGCAGTACTTC. The chain is built from TRBV27 and TRBJ2-7; tentative D call: TRBD1 (6 bases). The CDR3 runs to 14 residues. Germline V lookup: CDR1 MNHEY, CDR2 SMNVEV (reference sequence). Trimming cost V 5 bases and J 5 bases, with 16 bases left between them.

This chain links TRBV11-2 with TRBJ2-1; perhaps TRBD2 as D (6 bases). The length of the CDR3 is 14 residues. V lost 1 base and J lost 2, with 6 bases in between. Germline V CDR1 and CDR2: SGHAT, FQNNGV. The CDR3: CASSLAGAYNEQFF. The CDR3 DNA reads as TGTGCCAGCAGCTTAGCGGGGGCCTACAATGAGCAGTTCTTC.

This chain links TRBV6-5 with TRBJ1-5, with TRBD1 matching over 7 bases. V lost 8 bases and J lost 1; bases outside the gene matches: 8. The CDR3 runs to 15 residues. Germline V lookup: CDR1 MNHEY, CDR2 SVGAGI. This chain's CDR3 is CASETGTPSNQPQHF. For the CDR3, the DNA is TGTGCCAGCGAGACAGGGACCCCCAGCAATCAGCCCCAGCATTTT.

The J gene is TRBJ1-2, the V gene TRBV15, with 8 nucleotides matching TRBD1. V lost 0 bases to trimming and J lost 6 bases; unmatched junction nucleotides: 12. The CDR3 spans 17 residues. Per germline, CDR1 LNHNV and CDR2 YYDKDF (reference sequence). CDR3 region: CATSRDPAGGGVNGYTF. CDR3 nucleotide sequence: TGTGCCACCAGCAGAGATCCCGCAGGGGGCGGCGTGAATGGCTACACCTTC. The full variable domain, completed using reference TRBV15 and TRBJ1-2, is DAMVIQNPRYQVTQFGKPVTLSCSQTLNHNVMYWYQQKSSQAPKLLFHYYDKDFNNEADTPDNFQSRRPNTSFCFLDIRSPGLGDTAMYLCATSRDPAGGGVNGYTFGSGTRLTVV.

The chain recombines TRBV24-1 with TRBJ2-7; 10 bases match TRBD1. Germline V gene lookup returns CDR1 KGHDR and CDR2 SFDVKD. The CDR3 contains 16 residues. V dropped 6 bases and J dropped 9; count of bases not matched to a gene: 16. CDR3 protein: CATSRLWTGGSPRQYF. The CDR3 bases are TGTGCCACCAGTCGGTTATGGACAGGGGGTAGTCCACGGCAGTACTTC.

This chain connects TRBV28 to TRBJ1-5, with D possibly TRBD1 on 5 matching bases. Germline CDR1 is MDHEN and CDR2 is SYDVKM. The CDR3 is made up of 15 amino acids. V lost 5 bases to trimming and J lost 2 bases, with 13 bases between them. CDR3 coding DNA: TGTGCCAGCAGTCCCCACGGGGGAGGCAATCAGCCCCAGCATTTT. Translated, it gives CASSPHGGGNQPQHF.

The chain recombines TRBV10-3 with TRBJ1-2; D unresolved. V was pared by 2 bases and J by 2 bases, with 6 bases between. Per germline, CDR1 ENHRY and CDR2 SYGVKD. The CDR3 has 13 amino acids. The CDR3 bases are TGTGCCATCAGTGAGGGGCAGAACTATGGCTACACCTTC. It encodes CAISEGQNYGYTF.

CDR3 in DNA: TGTGCCAGCAGTTACTCGTCAGGTACCCAGCCCCAGCATTTT. This translates into CASSYSSGTQPQHF. The V and J genes are TRBV6-5 and TRBJ1-5; D remains ambiguous. The V end was cut by 0 bases, the J end by 7 bases, with 10 bases between. There are 14 residues in the CDR3. The V gene's germline CDR1 is MNHEY and CDR2 SVGAGI.

The J gene is TRBJ2-3, the V gene TRBV6-5; D might be TRBD2 (6 bases). Trimming took off 6 bases at V and 3 bases at J, with 13 bases between the two ends. The CDR3 totals 14 residues. Germline-derived CDR1 and CDR2 are MNHEY and SVGAGI. CDR3 nucleotide sequence: TGTGCCAGCAGGGACCGCCGGGGGACAGATACGCAGTATTTT. Translating gives CASRDRRGTDTQYF.

The count of this clone is one. The chain is built from TRBV4-1 and TRBJ1-1; 10 bases are a match to TRBD1. V gave up 7 bases and J gave up 5 bases; unmatched junction bases: 13. CDR3 length: 16 amino acids. Germline CDR1 MGHRA, CDR2 YSYEKL. The CDR3 region is CASTNGDRGVQTEAFF. The DNA for the CDR3 is TGCGCCAGCACGAACGGGGACAGGGGAGTACAAACTGAAGCTTTCTTT.

The CDR3 protein is CASSLNRYDYGYTF. The DNA of the CDR3 is TGCGCCAGCAGCTTGAACCGCTATGACTATGGCTACACCTTC. V usage is TRBV5-1 and J usage is TRBJ1-2; no definite D call. CDR1 SGHRS and CDR2 YFSETQ come from the germline V gene. Between the trimmed V and J ends, which lost 1 base and 3 bases, there was a span of 10 bases. There are 14 residues in the CDR3.

The gene calls are TRBV3-1 (or the pseudogene TRBV3-2) and TRBJ2-7; possible D gene TRBD1, 6 bases. V was pared by 4 bases and J by 3 bases, with 13 bases between. Germline V gene lookup returns CDR1 LGHDT and CDR2 YNNKEL (reference sequence). This CDR3 is built from 14 residues. This CDR3 reads CASSPLNRVYEQYF. In DNA, the CDR3 is TGTGCCAGCAGCCCCCTAAACAGGGTCTACGAGCAGTACTTC.

The rearrangement joins TRBV10-1 to TRBJ2-2; D perhaps matches TRBD1 (6 bases). The CDR3 spans 16 residues. Germline assignment: CDR1 WNHNN and CDR2 SYGVQD (reference sequence). The V end lost 4 bases, the J end lost 1 base, and 13 bases lay between the germline ends. The CDR3 DNA is TGCGCCAGCAGTGGAAATCCGGGACAGAACACCGGGGAGCTGTTTTTT. It is translated as CASSGNPGQNTGELFF.

Regarding this clone: The same CDR3 can be traced to other DNA sequences in this sample. The rearrangement links TRBV5-1 to TRBJ2-5; 8 bases line up with TRBD1. CDR1 is SGHRS and CDR2 is YFSETQ in the germline V gene. The CDR3 contains 14 residues. Losses at the gene ends were 3 bases for V and 4 bases for J; bases not matched to a gene: 5. The CDR3 DNA sequence: TGCGCCAGCAGCTCCGGACAGGGTAGAGAGACCCAGTACTTC. Its translation is CASSSGQGRETQYF.

The chain is built from TRBV7-2 and TRBJ2-7; weak D call: TRBD2 (6 bases). Trimming removed 8 bases at V and 0 bases at J, with 20 bases between. This CDR3 has 16 residues. The germline V gene has CDR1 SGHTA and CDR2 FQGNSA. The CDR3 DNA reads TGTGCCAGCGCAACGATTCGGGCGGGACCCTCCTACGAGCAGTACTTC. This translates into CASATIRAGPSYEQYF. The full variable domain, rest sourced from reference TRBV7-2 and TRBJ2-7, is GAGVSQSPSNKVTEKGKDVELRCDPISGHTALYWYRQSLGQGLEFLIYFQGNSAPDKSGLPSDRFSAERTGGSVSTLTIQRTQQEDSAVYLCASATIRAGPSYEQYFGPGTRLTVT.

The chain uses TRBV5-1 and TRBJ2-2; 7 nucleotides match TRBD1. Trimming removed 3 bases from V and 5 bases from J; junction bases left unmatched: 1. The length of the CDR3 is 13 residues. From germline, CDR1 is SGHRS and CDR2 YFSETQ. In nucleotides, the CDR3 is TGCGCCAGCAGCTCAGGGGGAACCGGGGAGCTGTTTTTT. Its translation: CASSSGGTGELFF.

In nucleotides, the CDR3 is TGTGCCAGCAGCTTGTCCTTAGCGGGGGGGCTTCAGCAGTACTTC. Protein: CASSLSLAGGLQQYF. This sequence joins TRBV5-5 and TRBJ2-7; TRBD2 aligns across 11 bases. The CDR3 is made up of 15 amino acids. The J segment lost 8 bases and the V segment lost 1 base, leaving 8 bases of the junction unmatched. Germline lookup yields CDR1 SGHKS and CDR2 YYEKEE (reference sequence).

The chain is built from TRBV19 and TRBJ2-1; 7 positions match TRBD2. CDR1 and CDR2 from the germline V gene are LNHDA and SQIVND (reference sequence). The CDR3 spans 15 residues. J was trimmed by 6 bases and V by 5 bases; bases with no gene match: 10. The CDR3 loop is CASSLTTGTTNEQFF. CDR3 nucleotide sequence: TGTGCCAGTAGTCTAACAACCGGGACTACCAATGAGCAGTTCTTC.

The chain has TRBV5-1 and TRBJ2-1; TRBD1 matches at 7 bases. The CDR3 has 13 residues. Germline V gene lookup returns CDR1 SGHRS and CDR2 YFSETQ. Trimming removed 4 bases from V and 9 bases from J; junction bases left unmatched: 7. The CDR3 sequence is CASSLLRQGEQFF. DNA for the CDR3: TGCGCCAGCAGCCTTCTCCGACAGGGTGAGCAGTTCTTC.

The rearrangement links TRBV13 to TRBJ1-1; TRBD1 aligns across 9 bases. The germline gives CDR1 PRHDT, CDR2 FYEKMQ (reference sequence). V trimming: 7 bases; J trimming: 2 bases; junction bases outside the gene matches: 8. This CDR3 contains 15 residues. CDR3 nucleotides: TGTGCCAGCAAAGGACAGGGGAGGGATAACACTGAAGCTTTCTTT. This gives the protein CASKGQGRDNTEAFF.

The CDR3 loop is CATSDTGTDQYEQYF. The CDR3 nucleotides are TGTGCCACCAGTGACACCGGGACAGACCAATACGAGCAGTACTTC. The chain combines TRBV24-1 with TRBJ2-7; 7 positions match TRBD1. The CDR3 sequence is 15 residues long. CDR1 and CDR2 (germline): KGHDR, SFDVKD. With V trimmed by 4 bases and J by 4 bases, 9 bases remained unmatched.